Listed below are T cell receptor beta chains from one sample, sequenced in a study of blood T cell repertoires in COVID-19. Produced via immunoSEQ multiplex PCR; TCRdb's table is partial and in-frame only. The sample includes about 150,000 clones, 70% to 80% of them seen just once. Sequenced material: peripheral blood. All receptors derive from a man aged 50 to 60 with acute or convalescent COVID-19. Both conserved end residues are trimmed from each CDR3. Each record gives: J gene, V gene, CDR3 protein.

>TRBJ2-1|TRBV5-4
ASSLQGKLNEQF
>TRBJ1-3|TRBV6-5
ASSPARVSGNTIY
>TRBJ2-5|TRBV5-1
ASSLGQMVGETQY
>TRBJ2-5|TRBV6-5
ASRWGSQETQY
>TRBJ2-7|TRBV2
ASRTGTNSYEQY
>TRBJ2-5|TRBV3-1/TRBV3-2
ASTYRGGSETQY
>TRBJ2-2|TRBV5-1
ASSLVSSGANTGELF
>TRBJ2-1|TRBV19
ATTQDYYEQF
>TRBJ2-7|TRBV4-2
ASSPPGQGPYEQY
>TRBJ1-6|TRBV19
ASSMTGSSNSPLH
>TRBJ1-1|TRBV5-1
ASSSQGRTEAF
>TRBJ1-6|TRBV2
ASSDRGGSPLH
>TRBJ2-2|TRBV9
ASSVGPVANTGELF
>TRBJ2-1|TRBV9
ASSVAFRGLYSYNEQF
>TRBJ2-2|TRBV5-1
ASSSGTGYTGELF
>TRBJ2-1|TRBV6-6
ASSRYRDTYSYNEQF
>TRBJ2-5|TRBV11-2
ASSLGTAQETQY
>TRBJ2-3|TRBV2
ASSESLAADTQY
>TRBJ2-1|TRBV24-1
ATSEGSWTGENEQF
>TRBJ1-2|TRBV6-5
ASGDLQGRYGYT
>TRBJ1-3|TRBV6-6
ASSYPMSSGNTIY
>TRBJ2-5|TRBV5-1
ASSLGSSGRQETQY
>TRBJ1-5|TRBV19
ASSIAGGGVNQPQH
>TRBJ2-1|TRBV5-4
ASSLVREEQF
>TRBJ1-5|TRBV12-3/TRBV12-4
ASSQDRDWPQH
>TRBJ1-5|TRBV12-3/TRBV12-4
ASSSQVHQPQH
>TRBJ2-1|TRBV18
ASSPSLGHNEQF
>TRBJ2-3|TRBV5-1
ASSAGTRTDTQY
>TRBJ2-1|TRBV3-1/TRBV3-2
ASSQAAQTAYNEQF
>TRBJ1-5|TRBV18
ASSGDGGNQPQH
>TRBJ2-5|TRBV5-4
ASSWGQGGQETQY
>TRBJ1-5|TRBV19
ASGGGLRGNQPQH
>TRBJ2-3|TRBV3-1/TRBV3-2
ASSLLGGSEY
>TRBJ1-1|TRBV15
ATSRDVGARVDTEAF
>TRBJ1-1|TRBV19
ASSIGPGTEAF
>TRBJ2-3|TRBV5-4
ASSHGQASTDTQY
>TRBJ2-2|TRBV6-5
ASSYRGDSAGELF
>TRBJ2-2|TRBV5-1
ASSRNSAGGSTGELF
>TRBJ2-2|TRBV28
ASKNRGRTGELF
>TRBJ1-2|TRBV11-3
ASSLAREFCDRGVHYGYT
>TRBJ1-4|TRBV29-1
SALRGNNEKLF
>TRBJ1-4|TRBV30
AWSQGANEKLF
>TRBJ2-3|TRBV18
ASSPPLTVLGGDTQY
>TRBJ2-1|TRBV7-3
ASSSRAYNEQF
>TRBJ1-1|TRBV6-5
ASAERGLNTEAF
>TRBJ1-4|TRBV12-5
ASGSAYRANEKLF
>TRBJ2-3|TRBV18
ASSPGTGHPDTQY
>TRBJ2-5|TRBV7-2
ASSPGVRGGGETQY
>TRBJ1-2|TRBV10-2
ASSEGGMDGYT
>TRBJ1-4|TRBV6-6
ASRGTGDGEKLF
>TRBJ2-3|TRBV3-1/TRBV3-2
ASSQLAGGADTQY